Shown below are 3 T cell receptor beta chains from a single sample sequenced in a study of beta chain features in type 1 diabetes. Reverse transcription of all isolated RNA meant that expressed TCRB transcripts were sequenced. Some clones are missing from TCRdb's copy, which holds only in-frame ones; the method was immunoSEQ multiplex PCR. This table has under 400,000 clones, approximately 15% appearing once. Sequenced input: central memory CD4+ T cells from blood. The receptor set was obtained from a young man in good health.

The table lists this clone with many counts. V usage is TRBV25-1 and J usage is TRBJ2-2, with 9 bases lining up with TRBD1. The J segment lost 5 bases and the V segment lost 1 base, leaving 5 bases of the junction unmatched. Germline V CDR1 and CDR2: MGHDK, SYGVNS. This CDR3 spans 16 amino acids. The CDR3 loop reads CASSESDRGWTGELFF. In DNA, the CDR3 is TGTGCCAGCAGTGAATCGGACAGGGGATGGACCGGGGAGCTGTTTTTT. The variable domain in full, with the rest retrieved from reference TRBV25-1 and TRBJ2-2, is EADIYQTPRYLVIGTGKKITLECSQTMGHDKMYWYQQDPGMELHLIHYSYGVNSTEKGDLSSESTVSRIRTEHFPLTLESARPSHTSQYLCASSESDRGWTGELFFGEGSRLTVL.

The J gene is TRBJ2-2, the V gene TRBV12-5; D possibly corresponds to TRBD2 (5 bases). The germline gives CDR1 LGHNT, CDR2 FRNRAP. V was shortened by 4 bases and J by 4 bases, with 7 bases between the two germline ends. CDR3 length equals 13 residues. CDR3 sequence: CASGYEGTGELFF. CDR3 DNA sequence: TGTGCTAGTGGTTACGAGGGCACCGGGGAGCTGTTTTTT.

The chain recombines TRBV5-6 with TRBJ1-2; D gene unclear. CDR3 length: 15 residues. The germline V gene has CDR1 SGHDT and CDR2 YYEEEE. V gave up 2 bases and J gave up 2 bases, with 13 bases separating them. The DNA for the CDR3 is TGTGCCAGCAGCTTAGGAGCAGCCCGAAACTATGGCTACACCTTC. Translated, it gives CASSLGAARNYGYTF.